This T cell receptor (beta chain) originates from a study of T cell repertoires in cytomegalovirus infection. The CDR3 covers 15 residues. Germline values: CDR1 LGHDT, CDR2 YNNKEL (reference sequence). The V end was cut by 4 bases, the J end by 2 bases, with 14 bases between. TCRdb processed the reads anew with MiXCR; each CDR3 protein has one entry. The repertoire holds about 920,000 distinct CDR3 sequences, with around a third as singletons. Comment on this clonotype: The antigen is undetermined.

The receptor was derived from a human donor in good health (CMV status not recorded). Some clones in this sample may be carry-over from other donors' samples. The chain joins TRBV3-1 to TRBJ1-2; D remains ambiguous. The input for sequencing was cultured CD8+ T cells from PBMCs, taken from culture after CMV antigen stimulation. The CDR3 DNA follows: TGTGCCAGCAGCCGGGGTGACACAAACAACTATGGCTACACCTTC. This sequence encodes CASSRGDTNNYGYTF.